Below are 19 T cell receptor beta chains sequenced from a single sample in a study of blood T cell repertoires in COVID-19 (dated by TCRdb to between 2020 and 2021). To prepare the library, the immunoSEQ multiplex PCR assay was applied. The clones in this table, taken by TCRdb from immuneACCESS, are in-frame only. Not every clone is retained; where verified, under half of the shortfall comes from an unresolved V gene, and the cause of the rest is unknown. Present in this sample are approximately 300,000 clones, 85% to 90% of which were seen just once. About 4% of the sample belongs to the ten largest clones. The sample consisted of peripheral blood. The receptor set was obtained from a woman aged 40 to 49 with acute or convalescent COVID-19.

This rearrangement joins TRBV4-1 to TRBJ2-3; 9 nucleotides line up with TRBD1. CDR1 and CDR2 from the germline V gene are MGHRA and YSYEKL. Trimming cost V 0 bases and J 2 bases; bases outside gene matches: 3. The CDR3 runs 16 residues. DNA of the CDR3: TGCGCCAGCAGCCAAGAGACAGGGGGTTTCACAGATACGCAGTATTTT. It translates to CASSQETGGFTDTQYF.

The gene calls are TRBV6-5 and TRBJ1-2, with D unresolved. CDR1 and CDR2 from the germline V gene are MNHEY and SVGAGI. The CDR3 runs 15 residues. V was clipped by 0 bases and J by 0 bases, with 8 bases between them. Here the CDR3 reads CASSYSGVANYGYTF. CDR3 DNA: TGTGCCAGCAGTTACTCCGGGGTAGCTAACTATGGCTACACCTTC.

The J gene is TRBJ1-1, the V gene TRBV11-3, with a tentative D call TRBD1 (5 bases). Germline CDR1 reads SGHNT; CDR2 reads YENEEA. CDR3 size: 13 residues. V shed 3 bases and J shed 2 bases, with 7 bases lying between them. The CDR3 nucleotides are TGTGCCAGCAGCTTTGGGGCCAACACTGAAGCTTTCTTT. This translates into CASSFGANTEAFF.

The CDR3 loop is CASSISGPWGEQFF. As DNA, the CDR3 is TGCGCCAGCAGCATTAGCGGGCCATGGGGGGAGCAGTTCTTC. This chain joins TRBV5-1 and TRBJ2-1; 7 nucleotides agree with TRBD2. The CDR3 is 14 amino acids. Germline CDR1 reads SGHRS; CDR2 reads YFSETQ. V dropped 4 bases and J dropped 10; count of bases not matched to a gene: 11.

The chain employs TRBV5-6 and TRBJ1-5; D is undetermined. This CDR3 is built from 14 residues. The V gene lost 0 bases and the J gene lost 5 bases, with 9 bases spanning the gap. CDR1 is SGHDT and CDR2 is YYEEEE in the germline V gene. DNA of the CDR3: TGTGCCAGCAGCTTGGTAGGGCGGGATCAGCCCCAGCATTTT. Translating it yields CASSLVGRDQPQHF.

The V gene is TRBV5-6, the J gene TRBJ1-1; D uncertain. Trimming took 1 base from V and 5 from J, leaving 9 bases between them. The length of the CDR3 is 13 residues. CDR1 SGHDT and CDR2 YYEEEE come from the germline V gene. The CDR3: CASSLPGVTEAFF. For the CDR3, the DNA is TGTGCCAGCAGCTTGCCCGGGGTTACTGAAGCTTTCTTT.

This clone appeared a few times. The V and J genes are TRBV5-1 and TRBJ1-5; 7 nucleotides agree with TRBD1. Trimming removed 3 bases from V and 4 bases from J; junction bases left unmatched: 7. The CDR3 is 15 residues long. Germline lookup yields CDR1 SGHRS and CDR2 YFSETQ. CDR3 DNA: TGCGCCAGCAGCTCCTCGGACAGGACTAATCAGCCCCAGCATTTT. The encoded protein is CASSSSDRTNQPQHF.

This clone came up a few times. CDR3 protein: CASSYMGQGTHTGELFF. The CDR3 DNA is TGTGCCAGCAGTTACATGGGACAGGGGACACACACCGGGGAGCTGTTTTTT. The gene calls are TRBV6-2 or TRBV6-3 and TRBJ2-2, with TRBD1 matching 10 bases. The CDR3 is 17 residues long. With V trimmed by 2 bases and J by 3 bases, 6 bases remained unmatched. Germline values: CDR1 MNHEY, CDR2 SVGEGT.

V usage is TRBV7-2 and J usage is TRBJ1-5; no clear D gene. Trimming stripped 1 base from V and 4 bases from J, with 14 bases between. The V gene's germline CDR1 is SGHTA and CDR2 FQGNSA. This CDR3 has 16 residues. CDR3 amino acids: CASSLGLGSRNQPQHF. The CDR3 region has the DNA TGTGCCAGCAGCTTAGGGTTGGGGAGTAGAAATCAGCCCCAGCATTTT.

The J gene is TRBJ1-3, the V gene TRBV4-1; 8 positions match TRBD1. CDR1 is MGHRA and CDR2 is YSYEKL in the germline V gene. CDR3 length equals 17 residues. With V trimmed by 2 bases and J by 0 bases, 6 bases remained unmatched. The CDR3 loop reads CASSQWAGGHSGNTIYF. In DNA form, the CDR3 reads TGCGCCAGCAGCCAATGGGCAGGGGGCCACTCTGGAAACACCATATATTTT.

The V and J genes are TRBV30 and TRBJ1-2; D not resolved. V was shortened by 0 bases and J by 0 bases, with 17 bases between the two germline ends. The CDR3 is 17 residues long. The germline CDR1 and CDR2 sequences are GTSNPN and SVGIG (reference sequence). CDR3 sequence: CAWSVLSLALANYGYTF. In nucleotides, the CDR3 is TGTGCCTGGAGTGTTCTCTCCCTAGCACTGGCTAACTATGGCTACACCTTC. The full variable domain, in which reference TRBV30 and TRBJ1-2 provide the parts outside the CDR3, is SQTIHQWPATLVQPVGSPLSLECTVEGTSNPNLYWYRQAAGRGLQLLFYSVGIGQISSEVPQNLSASRPQDRQFILSSKKLLLSDSGFYLCAWSVLSLALANYGYTFGSGTRLTVV.

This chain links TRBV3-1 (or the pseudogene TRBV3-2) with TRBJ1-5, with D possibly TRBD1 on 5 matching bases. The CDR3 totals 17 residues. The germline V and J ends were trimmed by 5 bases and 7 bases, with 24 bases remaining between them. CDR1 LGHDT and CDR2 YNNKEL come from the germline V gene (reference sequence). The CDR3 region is CASSEASGRGRRQPQHF. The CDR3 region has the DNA TGTGCCAGCAGCGAAGCGTCCGGCCGGGGGAGAAGGCAGCCCCAGCATTTT.

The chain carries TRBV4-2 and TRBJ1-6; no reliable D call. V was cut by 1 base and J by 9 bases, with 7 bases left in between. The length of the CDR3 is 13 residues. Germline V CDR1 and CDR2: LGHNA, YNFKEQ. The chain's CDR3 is CASSQASGSPLHF. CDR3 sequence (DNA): TGTGCCAGCAGCCAAGCCTCCGGTTCACCCCTCCACTTT.

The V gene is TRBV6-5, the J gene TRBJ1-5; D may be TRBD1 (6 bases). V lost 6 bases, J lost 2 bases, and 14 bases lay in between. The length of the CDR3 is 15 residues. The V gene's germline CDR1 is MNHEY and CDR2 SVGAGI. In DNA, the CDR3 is TGTGCCAGCAGGTCGAGCAGGGGTCGCAATCAGCCCCAGCATTTT. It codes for CASRSSRGRNQPQHF.

The CDR3 DNA reads TGCGCCAGCCATCCCCCGGGGGACACTGAAGCTTTCTTT. This sequence encodes CASHPPGDTEAFF. The J gene is TRBJ1-1, the V gene TRBV5-1, with D tentatively TRBD1 (5 bases). CDR3 length: 13 residues. Germline lookup yields CDR1 SGHRS and CDR2 YFSETQ. V lost 7 bases, J lost 3 bases, and 13 bases lay in between.

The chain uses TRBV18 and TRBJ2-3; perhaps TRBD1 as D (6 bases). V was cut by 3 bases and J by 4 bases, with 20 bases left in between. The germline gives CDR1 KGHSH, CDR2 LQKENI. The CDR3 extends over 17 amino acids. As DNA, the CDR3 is TGTGCCAGCTCACCGAGATGGACAGCAGATGGGGCAGATACGCAGTATTTT. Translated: CASSPRWTADGADTQYF.

CDR3 sequence reads: CASSLARDRQQYV. DNA for the CDR3: TGTGCCAGCAGCTTAGCGAGGGACAGGCAGCAGTACGTC. J is TRBJ2-7 and V is TRBV7-8; 8 bases are a match to TRBD1. V trimming: 0 bases; J trimming: 8 bases; junction bases outside the gene matches: 3. CDR1 SGHVS and CDR2 FQNEAQ come from the germline V gene. The CDR3 is made up of 13 amino acids.

The chain's CDR3 is CASSGGEFRGDYGYTF. DNA for the CDR3: TGTGCCAGCAGCGGCGGCGAGTTCAGGGGAGACTATGGCTACACCTTC. The chain combines TRBV9 with TRBJ1-2; possible D gene TRBD1, 6 bases. CDR3 length: 16 residues. The germline V gene has CDR1 SGDLS and CDR2 YYNGEE. Trimming took 3 bases from V and 3 from J, leaving 18 bases between them. Based on the CDR3 plus reference TRBV9 and TRBJ1-2, the full variable domain is DSGVTQTPKHLITATGQRVTLRCSPRSGDLSVYWYQQSLDQGLQFLIQYYNGEERAKGNILERFSAQQFPDLHSELNLSSLELGDSALYFCASSGGEFRGDYGYTFGSGTRLTVV.

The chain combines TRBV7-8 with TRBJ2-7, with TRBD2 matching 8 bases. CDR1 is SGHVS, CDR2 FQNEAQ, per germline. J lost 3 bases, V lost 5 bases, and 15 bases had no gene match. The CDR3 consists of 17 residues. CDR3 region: CASSEGRPGLGGYEQYV. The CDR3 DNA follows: TGTGCCAGCAGCGAAGGGAGACCGGGACTAGGGGGCTACGAGCAGTACGTC.